This TCR beta chain emerged from a study of T cells in Graves' hyperthyroidism and ophthalmopathy. At least ten counts were recorded for this clonotype. Its matching antigen is unknown. Whole-study findings and limits: Blood also carried most thyroid clonotypes expanded above 0.001. Separation of ophthalmopathy from stable hyperthyroidism was achieved by a 13 V-J model.

In making diagnoses, clinical symptoms, serum thyroxine and TRAb, thyroid ultrasound and orbital computed tomography were all used. PBMCs stemmed from about 9.7 ml fresh peripheral blood. Template material for amplifying TCR beta CDR3 regions consisted of RNA transcripts. TCR CDR3 underwent first-round RT-PCR with the HTBI primer set. TCRdb recomputed calls from the multiplex PCR reads with MiXCR, one row per CDR3 protein. The repertoire holds some 400,000 distinct CDR3 sequences, with roughly 13% as singletons. The clonotype comes from a man aged 25-45 years with Graves' hyperthyroidism that later progressed to Graves' ophthalmopathy. Material for sequencing was blood.

The CDR3 DNA follows: TGCAGTGCTAGAGGCGGGACAGGGGGCTTCGAGCAGTACTTC. Protein: CSARGGTGGFEQYF. The chain has TRBV20-1 and TRBJ2-7; 12 nucleotides agree with TRBD1. The length of the CDR3 is 14 residues. CDR1 DFQATT and CDR2 SNEGSKA come from the germline V gene (reference sequence). Germline trimming cut 1 base from V and 6 bases from J; bases unmatched to any gene: 4.